This T cell receptor beta chain was recorded in a study of naive and memory T cell subsets. The germline V gene has CDR1 MNHNY and CDR2 SVGAGI (reference sequence). Deletions cut 2 bases from V and 9 bases from J, with 11 bases between. CDR3 length equals 14 residues. Described treatment: skin biopsy from PPD injection site in Mantoux-positive individual. A UMI-containing oligonucleotide was joined by 3' ligation to the TCR cDNA template. Skin biopsies came from PPD injection sites in Mantoux-positive individuals. This clonotype was recorded at least ten times. The SP2 primer and nested alpha and beta constant region primers amplified ligated cDNA in four rounds. Blood and skin TCR RNA was reverse transcribed with alpha and beta constant primers. MiXCR, applied by TCRdb to the UMI-ligation and nested PCR reads, yields one record per CDR3 protein. Of 25,000 to 35,000 distinct CDR3 sequences detected, roughly 7.3% appear once; the ten largest clones hold approximately 2.8%.

This TCR came from an adult in good health. The chain recombines TRBV6-6 with TRBJ1-6; D not certain. Sequenced material: skin, taken from a tuberculin skin test site. CDR3 coding DNA: TGTGCCAGCAGTTACGCTGGGGTGGGTTCACCCCTCCACTTT. The encoded protein is CASSYAGVGSPLHF.